This is a list of T cell receptor beta chains from one sample in a study of CD8+ T cells in alopecia areata. Produced via immunoSEQ multiplex PCR; TCRdb's table is partial and in-frame only. The sample contains fewer than 100,000 clones, less than 50% of which appear only once. Sequenced: CD4+ T cells sorted from blood. Receptors originate from a human donor with alopecia areata. The CDR3 runs from the conserved cysteine through the conserved F or W.

j_gene: TRBJ1-5; v_gene: TRBV2; CDR3aa: CASSEAGTYGQPQHF
j_gene: TRBJ2-6; v_gene: TRBV29-1; CDR3aa: CSVQGRHSGANVLTF
j_gene: -; v_gene: TRBV28; CDR3aa: CASSPLGGGNEQYF
j_gene: TRBJ2-5; v_gene: TRBV11-2; CDR3aa: CASSLTKRETQYF
j_gene: TRBJ2-5; v_gene: TRBV29-1; CDR3aa: CSVLATGTETQYF
j_gene: TRBJ1-2; v_gene: TRBV2; CDR3aa: CASSDSNYGYTF
j_gene: TRBJ2-7; v_gene: TRBV28; CDR3aa: CASSGTGNLGEQYF
j_gene: TRBJ2-4; v_gene: TRBV29-1; CDR3aa: CSVAGKLAKNIQYF
j_gene: TRBJ2-1; v_gene: TRBV30; CDR3aa: CAWSADYNEQFF
j_gene: TRBJ1-6; v_gene: TRBV28; CDR3aa: CASNPTGLNSPLHF
j_gene: TRBJ2-1; v_gene: TRBV18; CDR3aa: CASSKGAPNEQFF
j_gene: TRBJ2-1; v_gene: TRBV5-6; CDR3aa: CASSLTTYYNEYNEQFF
j_gene: TRBJ2-1; v_gene: TRBV2; CDR3aa: CASSEGQINEQFF
j_gene: TRBJ2-7; v_gene: TRBV29-1; CDR3aa: CSVLRAGGPYEQYF
j_gene: TRBJ1-1; v_gene: TRBV19; CDR3aa: CASTRDTKGTEAFF
j_gene: TRBJ2-3; v_gene: TRBV29-1; CDR3aa: CSARTASTDTQYF
j_gene: TRBJ2-7; v_gene: TRBV14; CDR3aa: CASSHHLTRDSEQYF
j_gene: TRBJ2-5; v_gene: TRBV28; CDR3aa: CASSFQSLWSQYF
j_gene: TRBJ1-1; v_gene: TRBV14; CDR3aa: CASSQRWTGMNTEAFF
j_gene: TRBJ2-7; v_gene: TRBV5-1; CDR3aa: CASSLVNYYEQYF
j_gene: TRBJ2-5; v_gene: TRBV29-1; CDR3aa: CSVGGLGQETQYF
j_gene: TRBJ2-7; v_gene: TRBV21-1; CDR3aa: CASSKFFLDRGYEQYF
j_gene: TRBJ2-3; v_gene: TRBV11-2; CDR3aa: CASSLVQGRDTQYF
j_gene: TRBJ2-1; v_gene: TRBV29-1; CDR3aa: CSVASGRSNFF